A single sample is the source of the 26 T cell receptor beta chains below, sequenced in a study of metastatic and nonmetastatic thyroid tumors. No patient received treatment before thyroid surgery. TCRdb re-called the PCR reads via MiXCR. This sample has 30,000 to 40,000 clones; approximately 19% occur once, and the top ten carry just under 7%. The sequenced material came from blood. These receptors came from a female donor with papillary thyroid cancer or a benign thyroid nodule (not recorded which). Some clones in this sample may be carry-over from other donors' samples.

This clone was counted ten times or more. This chain connects TRBV7-2 to TRBJ1-3, with 7 bases aligning to TRBD1. The V gene end was trimmed by 3 bases and the J gene end by 4 bases; junction bases not matched to a gene: 12. The CDR3 extends over 17 amino acids. Germline V gene sequence: CDR1 SGHTA, CDR2 FQGNSA. The CDR3 nucleotides are TGTGCCAGCAGCTTGGCGCCGCTGACAGGGCGCGGAAACACCATATATTTT. Its translation: CASSLAPLTGRGNTIYF. Variable domain in full (rest from reference TRBV7-2 and TRBJ1-3): GAGVSQSPSNKVTEKGKDVELRCDPISGHTALYWYRQSLGQGLEFLIYFQGNSAPDKSGLPSDRFSAERTGGSVSTLTIQRTQQEDSAVYLCASSLAPLTGRGNTIYFGEGSWLTVV.

The sample holds many counts of this clone. V is TRBV2 and J is TRBJ2-2; 8 bases match TRBD2. J gave up 6 bases and V 7 bases, and 10 bases lay outside the gene matches. Per the germline V gene, CDR1 is SNHLY and CDR2 is FYNNEI. The CDR3 extends over 15 amino acids. In DNA form, the CDR3 reads TGTGCCAGCACCCTCGAAGCGGGAGCTGCCGGGGAGCTGTTTTTT. Translating it yields CASTLEAGAAGELFF.

About this clone: Its ends do not fully match the called genes, so a read error is possible. The chain joins TRBV7-9 to TRBJ1-1; the D gene is possibly TRBD1 (5 bases). The CDR3 totals 15 residues. Germline assignment: CDR1 SEHNR and CDR2 FQNEAQ (reference sequence). Here the CDR3 reads CASNSSGGRVTEAFF. The CDR3 coding sequence is TGTGCCAGCAACTCAAGTGGGGGAAGGGTAACTGAAGCTTTTTTT.

This clone occurred a few times. CDR3 in amino acids: CASSFGRLNTEAFF. The CDR3 bases are TGTGCCAGCAGTTTTGGACGGCTGAACACTGAAGCTTTCTTT. This chain uses TRBV12-3 or TRBV12-4 with TRBJ1-1, with no clear D. Deletions cut 3 bases from V and 0 bases from J, with 8 bases between. CDR3 length equals 14 residues.

This clone was counted many times. This chain uses TRBV6-2 or TRBV6-3 with TRBJ2-3; D is perhaps TRBD2 (5 bases). In germline, CDR1 is MNHEY, CDR2 SVGEGT. The CDR3 consists of 16 residues. Trimming stripped 5 bases from V and 0 bases from J, with 15 bases between. The CDR3 bases are TGTGCCAGCAGTCCCCGGGGAGCGTCTAGCACAGATACGCAGTATTTT. Translation gives CASSPRGASSTDTQYF.

This clone was found a few times. Its ends do not fully match the called genes, so a read error is possible. This chain uses TRBV29-1 with TRBJ2-7, with TRBD2 identical over 9 bases. The CDR3 runs 12 residues. CDR1 and CDR2 from the germline V gene are SQVTM and ANQGSEA. CDR3 in DNA: TGCAGCGTGACTAGCGGTTCCTGCGAGCAGTACTTC. It is translated as CSVTSGSCEQYF.

In this sample, this clone is medium-sized. The chain carries TRBV24-1 and TRBJ2-7; TRBD2 agrees at 8 bases. The V gene end was trimmed by 2 bases and the J gene end by 2 bases; junction bases not matched to a gene: 7. The CDR3 loop spans 16 amino acids. Germline loops: CDR1 KGHDR, CDR2 SFDVKD. The CDR3 here is CATSDSRLANTYEQYF. CDR3 coding DNA: TGTGCCACCAGTGATTCCAGACTAGCGAACACCTACGAGCAGTACTTC.

This clone was counted many times. The chain is built from TRBV11-2 and TRBJ2-7; 11 bases map to TRBD2. Germline lookup yields CDR1 SGHAT and CDR2 FQNNGV. After removal of 5 bases from V and 6 bases from J, the junction contained 18 bases not matched to a gene. The CDR3 loop spans 18 amino acids. The CDR3, as DNA: TGTGCCAGCAGCCCTCTTAGCGGGAGGGCCGTTCGGTCGAGCGAGCAGTACTTC. It codes for CASSPLSGRAVRSSEQYF.

Points on this clone: At one boundary the junction diverges from the germline segment, which might be a read error. The chain has TRBV20-1 and TRBJ2-5; D possibly corresponds to TRBD2 (6 bases). This CDR3 contains 15 residues. Per germline, CDR1 DFQATT and CDR2 SNEGSKA (reference sequence). CDR3 amino acids: CSARDGVGGTETHYF. The CDR3 nucleotides read TGCAGTGCTAGAGATGGAGTGGGAGGAACAGAGACCCACTACTTC.

This clone was observed at least ten times. The chain employs TRBV5-6 and TRBJ2-5, with a tentative D call TRBD2 (5 bases). Deletions cut 3 bases from V and 2 bases from J, with 11 bases between. The germline V gene has CDR1 SGHDT and CDR2 YYEEEE. The CDR3 totals 14 residues. CDR3 DNA: TGTGCCAGCAGCTCCTTAGCGTCTCAAGAGACCCAGTACTTC. Protein product: CASSSLASQETQYF. The whole variable domain, remainder taken from reference TRBV5-6 and TRBJ2-5, is DAGVTQSPTHLIKTRGQQVTLRCSPKSGHDTVSWYQQALGQGPQFIFQYYEEEERQRGNFPDRFSGHQFPNYSSELNVNALLLGDSALYLCASSSLASQETQYFGPGTRLLVL.

The chain uses TRBV11-2 and TRBJ2-1; 8 bases map to TRBD2. The CDR3 length is 15 residues. Germline-derived CDR1 and CDR2 are SGHAT and FQNNGV. With V trimmed by 10 bases and J by 8 bases, 16 bases remained unmatched. The CDR3 DNA is TGTGCCACCTCTTTTTTCGGGAGGGCCCTCGATGAGCAGTTCTTC. This encodes CATSFFGRALDEQFF.

The chain couples TRBV28 to TRBJ2-7, with TRBD2 matching 8 bases. This CDR3 spans 16 amino acids. Unmatched junction bases numbered 10, after V lost 4 bases and J lost 2 bases. Germline lookup yields CDR1 MDHEN and CDR2 SYDVKM. The CDR3 nucleotides read TGTGCCAGCAGTTCCCACCGGACTAGCAGGACCTACGAGCAGTACTTC. It translates to CASSSHRTSRTYEQYF.

At least ten counts were recorded for this clone. The chain uses TRBV7-9 and TRBJ1-5; D is ambiguous. CDR1 and CDR2 from the germline V gene are SEHNR and FQNEAQ (reference sequence). This CDR3 spans 14 amino acids. Between the trimmed V and J ends, which lost 1 base and 3 bases, there was a span of 7 bases. CDR3 loop: CASSLGGLNQPQHF. The CDR3 DNA is TGTGCCAGCAGCTTAGGGGGTCTCAATCAGCCCCAGCATTTT.

This clone showed up many times. The chain recombines TRBV24-1 with TRBJ1-1; a weak D match, TRBD1 (5 bases). This CDR3 has 14 amino acids. The ends were cut back, 4 bases at V and 6 bases at J, with 14 bases in the middle. Germline V gene data show CDR1 as KGHDR and CDR2 as SFDVKD. The CDR3 DNA follows: TGTGCCACCAGTGACCGCGGCAGGGCCTCTGAAGCTTTCTTT. It specifies CATSDRGRASEAFF.

This clone was observed a handful of times. The chain uses TRBV6-1 and TRBJ2-7; the D is unclear. Trimming stripped 6 bases from V and 6 bases from J, with 12 bases between. Per the germline V gene, CDR1 is MNHNS and CDR2 is SASEGT. The CDR3 is 12 amino acids. Written as DNA, the CDR3 is TGTGCCAGCAGCGCCATGGAGTCCGAGCAGTACTTC. Protein sequence: CASSAMESEQYF.

This clone has a count of ten or more. The chain uses TRBV20-1 and TRBJ2-3, with TRBD2 matching 8 bases. The ends lost 6 bases at V and 8 bases at J; junction bases unmatched: 13. Per germline, CDR1 DFQATT and CDR2 SNEGSKA (reference sequence). The CDR3 is made up of 14 amino acids. DNA for the CDR3: TGCAGTGCCCAGGGAAGCGGGAGTAGGGGTACGCAGTATTTT. Amino acids: CSAQGSGSRGTQYF.

This clone was found many times. The chain has TRBV20-1 and TRBJ1-1, with 10 bases lining up with TRBD1. This CDR3 comprises 17 residues. The junction had 18 bases not matched to a gene; V was cut back by 6 bases and J by 5 bases. CDR1 DFQATT and CDR2 SNEGSKA come from the germline V gene (reference sequence). The CDR3: CSAAEEGQGMSRTEAFF. The CDR3 DNA follows: TGCAGTGCAGCGGAAGAGGGACAGGGGATGAGTCGGACTGAAGCTTTCTTT.

This clone was seen ten or more times. The chain recombines TRBV24-1 with TRBJ2-2; TRBD2 matches 8 bases. Germline CDR1 and CDR2: KGHDR and SFDVKD. The length of the CDR3 is 17 residues. V was pared by 5 bases and J by 6 bases, with 13 bases of the junction left unmatched. In DNA form, the CDR3 reads TGTGCCACCAGTGCCCCGGGGGGGACTCTGATGTCCGGGGAGCTGTTTTTT. It yields the protein CATSAPGGTLMSGELFF.

This sequence joins TRBV6-2 or TRBV6-3 and TRBJ2-7, with D unresolved. Trimming left V 6 bases short and J 5 bases short, with 17 bases between. Germline CDR1 MNHEY, CDR2 SVGEGT. This CDR3 region has 14 residues. CDR3 bases: TGTGCCAGCAGGGGCCCGAAGATTTCTGACGAGCAGTACTTC. Translating it yields CASRGPKISDEQYF.

The sample holds many counts of this clone. The chain has TRBV20-1 and TRBJ2-7; 9 bases fit TRBD2. The CDR3 runs 13 residues. After removal of 6 bases from V and 2 bases from J, the junction contained 5 bases not matched to a gene. From germline, CDR1 is DFQATT and CDR2 SNEGSKA (reference sequence). As DNA, the CDR3 is TGCAGTGCAGGCGGGAGGGAACCCTACGAGCAGTACTTC. This encodes CSAGGREPYEQYF.

This clone was recorded at least ten times. This chain connects TRBV20-1 to TRBJ1-5; TRBD1 agrees at 11 bases. The CDR3 covers 16 residues. Germline V gives CDR1 DFQATT, CDR2 SNEGSKA (reference sequence). V trimming: 6 bases; J trimming: 1 base; junction bases outside the gene matches: 8. The CDR3 is CSANPGQGVSNQPQHF. CDR3 DNA: TGCAGTGCGAATCCGGGACAGGGGGTGAGCAATCAGCCCCAGCATTTT.

Ten or more counts support this clone. The V call is TRBV27, the J call TRBJ1-2; perhaps TRBD1 as D (6 bases). V lost 0 bases, J lost 4 bases, and 6 bases lay in between. Germline values: CDR1 MNHEY, CDR2 SMNVEV (reference sequence). The CDR3 is made up of 13 amino acids. The CDR3 DNA follows: TGTGCCAGCAGTTTATCCAGGGGCTATGGCTACACCTTC. Its protein product is CASSLSRGYGYTF.

This chain uses TRBV28 with TRBJ2-4; D unclear. Germline-derived CDR1 and CDR2 are MDHEN and SYDVKM. Trimming took off 7 bases at V and 0 bases at J, with 7 bases between the two ends. The CDR3 totals 13 residues. The CDR3 DNA reads TGTGCCAGCACCCGGTTAGCCAAAAACATTCAGTACTTC. It codes for CASTRLAKNIQYF.

This clone has ten or more counts. This chain connects TRBV5-1 to TRBJ1-2; perhaps TRBD1 as D (6 bases). The CDR3 spans 15 residues. V lost 4 bases and J lost 4, with 17 bases in between. In germline, CDR1 is SGHRS, CDR2 YFSETQ. Here the CDR3 reads CASSAGHAGTYGYTF. The CDR3 DNA reads as TGCGCCAGCAGCGCGGGACACGCGGGGACCTATGGCTACACCTTC.

This clone came up many times. At one end the junction does not follow the germline gene, possibly because of a read error. Other DNA sequences in the same sample also yield this CDR3. This chain links TRBV18 with TRBJ2-1, with 7 bases fitting TRBD1. Germline CDR1 reads KGHSH; CDR2 reads LQKENI. The CDR3 contains 17 residues. This CDR3 reads CASSVTGATGANNEQFF. Here the CDR3 DNA reads TGCGCCAGCTCGGTTACAGGGGCCACAGGGGCGAACAATGAGCAGTTCTTC.

This clone is judged medium-sized. The genes are TRBV5-5 and TRBJ1-1; tentatively, D is TRBD1 (6 bases). The germline CDR1 and CDR2 sequences are SGHKS and YYEKEE (reference sequence). V lost 2 bases to trimming and J lost 7 bases, with 15 bases between them. CDR3 length: 14 amino acids. The CDR3 DNA is TGTGCCAGCAGCTTACTAGGGGGACTCGATGAAGCTTTCTTT. Translation gives CASSLLGGLDEAFF. Using reference TRBV5-5 and TRBJ1-1 for the parts outside the CDR3, the full variable domain is DAGVTQSPTHLIKTRGQQVTLRCSPISGHKSVSWYQQVLGQGPQFIFQYYEKEERGRGNFPDRFSARQFPNYSSELNVNALLLGDSALYLCASSLLGGLDEAFFGQGTRLTVV.